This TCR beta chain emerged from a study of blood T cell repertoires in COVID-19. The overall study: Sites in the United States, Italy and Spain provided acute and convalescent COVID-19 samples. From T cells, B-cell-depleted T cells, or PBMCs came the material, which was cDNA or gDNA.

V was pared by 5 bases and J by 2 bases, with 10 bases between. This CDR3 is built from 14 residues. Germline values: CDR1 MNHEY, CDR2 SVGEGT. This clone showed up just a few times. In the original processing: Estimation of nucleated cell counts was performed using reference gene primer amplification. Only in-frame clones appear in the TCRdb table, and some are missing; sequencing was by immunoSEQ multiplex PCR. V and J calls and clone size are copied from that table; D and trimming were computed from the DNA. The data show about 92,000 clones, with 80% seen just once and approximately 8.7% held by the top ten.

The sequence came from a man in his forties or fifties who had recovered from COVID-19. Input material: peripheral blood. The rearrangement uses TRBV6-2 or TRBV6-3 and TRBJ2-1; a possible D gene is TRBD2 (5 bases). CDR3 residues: CASSRTGTYNEQFF. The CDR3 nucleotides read TGTGCCAGCAGTCGTACCGGGACCTACAATGAGCAGTTCTTC.